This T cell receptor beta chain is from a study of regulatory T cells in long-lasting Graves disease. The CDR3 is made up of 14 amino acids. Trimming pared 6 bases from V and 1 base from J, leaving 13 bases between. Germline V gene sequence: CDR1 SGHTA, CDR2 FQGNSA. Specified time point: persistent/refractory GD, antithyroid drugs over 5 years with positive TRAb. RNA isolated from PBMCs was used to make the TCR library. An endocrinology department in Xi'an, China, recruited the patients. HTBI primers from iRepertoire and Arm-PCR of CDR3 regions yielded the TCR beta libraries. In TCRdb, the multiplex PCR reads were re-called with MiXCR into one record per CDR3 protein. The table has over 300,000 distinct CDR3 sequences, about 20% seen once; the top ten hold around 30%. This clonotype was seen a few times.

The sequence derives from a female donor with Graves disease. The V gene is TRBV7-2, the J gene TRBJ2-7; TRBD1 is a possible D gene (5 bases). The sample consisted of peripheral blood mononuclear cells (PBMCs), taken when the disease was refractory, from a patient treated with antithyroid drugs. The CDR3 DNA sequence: TGTGCCAGCAGATTGTCCAGGGTGTCCTACGAGCAGTACTTC. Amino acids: CASRLSRVSYEQYF.